Shown below are 5 T cell receptor beta chains from a single sample sequenced in a study of cytomegalovirus exposure and HLA in healthy donors. The PCR employed 60 Vbeta primers together with 13 Jbeta primers. Data came from immunoSEQ multiplex PCR; TCRdb stores just in-frame clones and leaves some out. In the table there are about 140,000 clones, approximately 78% of which are singletons. Sequenced material: PBMCs. The source of these receptors is a man aged 18 to 29 in good health and CMV-seropositive.

CDR3 residues: CASSPLGGSYNEQFF. The CDR3 DNA reads as TGTGCCAGCAGTCCCCTGGGGGGGTCCTACAATGAGCAGTTCTTC. J is TRBJ2-1 and V is TRBV2, with 7 bases identical to TRBD2. V lost 5 bases to trimming and J lost 1 base; unmatched junction nucleotides: 5. This CDR3 spans 15 amino acids. Germline CDR1 and CDR2: SNHLY and FYNNEI.

The J gene is TRBJ1-4, the V gene TRBV7-9, with a tentative D call TRBD1 (6 bases). Germline-derived CDR1 and CDR2 are SEHNR and FQNEAQ (reference sequence). Trimming took 3 bases from V and 3 from J, leaving 8 bases between them. This CDR3 spans 14 amino acids. For the CDR3, the DNA is TGTGCCAGCAGCTTCGGGACATCTAATGAAAAACTGTTTTTT. Its translation: CASSFGTSNEKLFF. Full variable domain (rest looked up from reference TRBV7-9 and TRBJ1-4): DTGVSQNPRHKITKRGQNVTFRCDPISEHNRLYWYRQTLGQGPEFLTYFQNEAQLEKSRLLSDRFSAERPKGSFSTLEIQRTEQGDSAMYLCASSFGTSNEKLFFGSGTQLSVL.

This sequence joins TRBV28 and TRBJ1-2, with 7 bases lining up with TRBD1. Germline CDR1 is MDHEN and CDR2 is SYDVKM. V was pared by 6 bases and J by 1 base, with 5 bases of the junction left unmatched. CDR3 length: 14 amino acids. CDR3 loop: CASRTGQLNYGYTF. In DNA form, the CDR3 reads TGTGCCAGCAGGACGGGACAGCTTAACTATGGCTACACCTTC.

A word on this clone: At one end, the junction sequence differs from germline, possibly due to a read error. The sample has other DNA sequences that encode this CDR3 too. The chain has TRBV4-1 and TRBJ1-3, with D possibly TRBD1 on 6 matching bases. CDR1 MGHRA and CDR2 YSYEKL come from the germline V gene. The CDR3 sequence is 16 residues long. CDR3 residues: CASSQDPQGSGNTIYF. The DNA for the CDR3 is TGCGCCAGCAGTCAAGACCCACAGGGCTCTGGAAACACCATATATTTT.

This chain uses TRBV28 with TRBJ2-7; D might be TRBD2 (6 bases). This CDR3 is built from 12 residues. V lost 9 bases, J lost 4 bases, and 13 bases lay in between. Germline V gives CDR1 MDHEN, CDR2 SYDVKM. The CDR3 nucleotides read TGTGCCAGTACGACTAGATGGTACGAGCAGTACTTC. It codes for CASTTRWYEQYF.